This T cell receptor beta chain was profiled in a study of OX40 agonist ivuxolimab in advanced cancers. Overall study: Melanoma, hepatocellular carcinoma, head and neck or renal cell cancer occurred in dose-escalation patients. Regarding the study as a whole: Individuals who were partial responders at 0.1-3.0 mg/kg had clonal expansion that ranked among the lowest. At 0.1 to 3.0 mg/kg and by week 6, CD4+ and CD8+ T cells in the blood had expanded clonally.

CDR3 size: 15 residues. CDR1 is SNHLY and CDR2 is FYNNEI in the germline V gene. Trimming took 6 bases from V and 5 from J, leaving 20 bases between them. TCRdb's table, derived via immunoSEQ multiplex PCR, lists solely in-frame clones and lacks some. The profile shows tens of thousands of clones, 70% to 90% of them singletons. A word on this clone: Its antigen is unidentified.

Patients were ruled out by autoimmune disease history or systemic immunosuppression. This TCR derives from an adult with an advanced solid tumor such as melanoma, head and neck, liver or kidney cancer. The sample was CD4+ or CD8+ T cells sorted from blood, taken in a trial of the OX40 agonist ivuxolimab. V gene TRBV2 combines with J gene TRBJ2-7; D remains ambiguous. This CDR3 is CASRLQSDRPHEQYF. As DNA, the CDR3 is TGTGCCAGCAGACTACAAAGCGACCGACCCCACGAGCAGTACTTC. Drawing the rest from reference TRBV2 and TRBJ2-7, the complete variable domain is EPEVTQTPSHQVTQMGQEVILRCVPISNHLYFYWYRQILGQKVEFLVSFYNNEISEKSEIFDDQFSVERPDGSNFTLKIRSTKLEDSAMYFCASRLQSDRPHEQYFGPGTRLTVT.